The 26 T cell receptor beta chains in this list originate from one sample, sequenced in a study of metastatic and nonmetastatic thyroid tumors. Before thyroid surgery, none of the patients had received any treatment. Via MiXCR, TCRdb re-called the PCR reads. The table shows under 20,000 clones, with 25% to 35% occurring only once. Material: tumor tissue. These receptors all come from a female donor with papillary thyroid cancer or a benign thyroid nodule (not recorded which). Some clones in this sample may be carry-over from other donors' samples.

This clone was seen many times. This chain joins TRBV11-2 and TRBJ1-3, with TRBD1 matching 7 bases. This CDR3 contains 15 residues. The V and J ends lost 2 bases and 8 bases, in that order; junction bases with no gene match: 9. Germline CDR1 SGHAT, CDR2 FQNNGV. The CDR3 sequence: CASSLFGQGEYTIYF. CDR3 nucleotides: TGTGCCAGCAGCTTATTCGGGCAGGGGGAATACACCATATATTTT.

This clone was seen a few times. The rearrangement links TRBV6-2 or TRBV6-3 to TRBJ2-3, with TRBD2 matching 7 bases. Germline V lookup: CDR1 MNHEY, CDR2 SVGEGT. The CDR3 length is 15 residues. The trim removed 6 bases at V and 4 bases at J, leaving 10 bases unmatched. The CDR3 sequence: CASRNGLGGADTQYF. CDR3 sequence (DNA): TGTGCCAGCAGAAACGGACTAGGAGGGGCAGATACGCAGTATTTT.

This clone was detected a few times. The chain recombines TRBV7-9 with TRBJ1-2, with D perhaps TRBD1 (6 bases). V was trimmed by 3 bases and J by 7 bases, leaving 12 bases between them. CDR3 length: 13 amino acids. The germline gives CDR1 SEHNR, CDR2 FQNEAQ (reference sequence). In DNA, the CDR3 is TGTGCCAGCAGCTTGACGGGGGCAGGTGGCTACACCTTC. Residues: CASSLTGAGGYTF.

V usage is TRBV6-2 or TRBV6-3 and J usage is TRBJ2-2; TRBD1 might be the D (5 bases). V lost 6 bases and J lost 5, with 16 bases in between. Germline CDR1 MNHEY, CDR2 SVGEGT. The CDR3 loop spans 15 amino acids. CDR3 residues: CASSLGQGATGELFF. For the CDR3, the DNA is TGTGCCAGCAGCCTCGGGCAGGGCGCTACCGGGGAGCTGTTTTTT.

The chain couples TRBV28 to TRBJ2-7; 7 bases map to TRBD2. The CDR3 covers 12 residues. The trim removed 5 bases at V and 6 bases at J, leaving 4 bases unmatched. Germline CDR1 MDHEN, CDR2 SYDVKM. CDR3 DNA: TGTGCCAGCAGTCCCCGCGGGGGCGAGCAGTACTTC. Its protein is CASSPRGGEQYF. Full variable domain (missing parts from reference TRBV28 and TRBJ2-7): DVKVTQSSRYLVKRTGEKVFLECVQDMDHENMFWYRQDPGLGLRLIYFSYDVKMKEKGDIPEGYSVSREKKERFSLILESASTNQTSMYLCASSPRGGEQYFGPGTRLTVT.

This clone has just a few counts. The genes are TRBV6-2 or TRBV6-3 and TRBJ2-3; 12 bases match TRBD2. V gave up 1 base and J gave up 1 base; unmatched junction bases: 3. CDR3 length: 17 amino acids. Germline lookup yields CDR1 MNHEY and CDR2 SVGEGT. The CDR3 region has the DNA TGTGCCAGCAGTTACTTCTGGACTAGCGGGGGCACAGATACGCAGTATTTT. Protein product: CASSYFWTSGGTDTQYF.

As concerns this clone: Compared with germline, one end of the junction differs, possibly owing to a read error. V is TRBV28 and J is TRBJ2-1; TRBD2 matches 9 bases. Per germline, CDR1 MDHEN and CDR2 SYDVKM. This CDR3 spans 18 amino acids. CDR3 region: CASPVDSGSPFSYNEQFF. DNA of the CDR3: TGTGCCAGCCCGGTGGATAGCGGGAGCCCCTTCTCCTACAATGAACAGTTCTTC. The full variable domain, rest sourced from reference TRBV28 and TRBJ2-1, is DVKVTQSSRYLVKRTGEKVFLECVQDMDHENMFWYRQDPGLGLRLIYFSYDVKMKEKGDIPEGYSVSREKKERFSLILESASTNQTSMYLCASPVDSGSPFSYNEQFFGPGTRLTVL.

This clone occurred a few times. This chain links TRBV28 with TRBJ1-2; D ambiguous. The germline gives CDR1 MDHEN, CDR2 SYDVKM. V dropped 6 bases and J dropped 8 bases, with 16 bases sitting between them. The CDR3 is 13 residues long. The CDR3: CASRVGLGWGYTF. In DNA form, the CDR3 reads TGTGCCAGCAGAGTAGGTCTCGGGTGGGGCTACACCTTC.

This clone is medium-sized in the sample. The V and J genes are TRBV7-2 and TRBJ1-2; D is unclear. Germline loops: CDR1 SGHTA, CDR2 FQGNSA. Trimming left V 3 bases short and J 8 bases short, with 10 bases between. The CDR3 is 12 amino acids. CDR3 sequence reads: CASSLGTTGYTF. The CDR3 nucleotides are TGTGCCAGCAGCTTGGGTACGACCGGCTACACCTTC.

The chain recombines TRBV6-1 with TRBJ2-1; a weak D match, TRBD1 (5 bases). This CDR3 is built from 13 residues. The germline V gene has CDR1 MNHNS and CDR2 SASEGT. Trimming took 7 bases from V and 3 from J, leaving 10 bases between them. CDR3 coding DNA: TGTGCCAGCACCACCGACAGCTACAATGAGCAGTTCTTC. It translates to CASTTDSYNEQFF.

This clone was counted many times. This chain links TRBV20-1 with TRBJ2-1; TRBD1 or TRBD2 may be the D gene (6 bases each). The CDR3 is made up of 16 amino acids. The V and J ends lost 2 bases and 9 bases respectively, with 23 bases between them. Germline values: CDR1 DFQATT, CDR2 SNEGSKA (reference sequence). The CDR3: CSARFSRGAVAGEQFF. The CDR3 nucleotides read TGCAGTGCTAGATTCTCGAGGGGGGCAGTTGCGGGTGAGCAGTTCTTC.

By frequency in the sample, this clone is medium-sized (0.01 to 0.1%). DNA of the CDR3: TGTGCCAGTGGAGGGGGGGGCGAGCAGTACTTC. Translating it yields CASGGGGEQYF. The chain uses TRBV2 and TRBJ2-7; a weak D match, TRBD2 (7 bases). CDR3 length: 11 amino acids. Germline lookup yields CDR1 SNHLY and CDR2 FYNNEI. V lost 9 bases and J lost 6, with 12 bases in between.

This clone was seen only a few times. The rearrangement links TRBV19 to TRBJ2-1, with D perhaps matching TRBD2 (6 bases). Trimming pared 1 base from V and 6 bases from J, leaving 10 bases between. Germline CDR1 is LNHDA and CDR2 is SQIVND (reference sequence). The CDR3 contains 14 residues. CDR3 DNA: TGTGCCAGTAGTATAGCAGTAGCGGTCAATGAGCAGTTCTTC. Translated: CASSIAVAVNEQFF.

This clone has at least ten counts. This chain connects TRBV5-4 to TRBJ1-4; TRBD1 matches at 9 bases. The V and J ends lost 4 bases and 8 bases, in that order; junction bases with no gene match: 9. The CDR3 spans 15 residues. The V gene's germline CDR1 is SGHNT and CDR2 YYREEE (reference sequence). The CDR3 DNA reads TGTGCCAGCAGCACGGACAGGGGCGAGTGGGAAAAACTGTTTTTT. This gives the protein CASSTDRGEWEKLFF.

By share, this clone counts as medium-sized. This sequence joins TRBV27 and TRBJ2-1; 8 bases align to TRBD2. Per germline, CDR1 MNHEY and CDR2 SMNVEV (reference sequence). The CDR3 loop spans 15 amino acids. Trimming at V came to 7 bases and at J to 8 bases, leaving 13 bases not matched to a gene. CDR3 protein: CASTLAPSGGYEQFF. The CDR3, as DNA: TGTGCCAGCACCCTAGCCCCCAGCGGGGGCTATGAGCAGTTCTTC.

The rearrangement links TRBV5-1 to TRBJ2-5; D uncertain. Trimming stripped 3 bases from V and 1 base from J, with 4 bases between. In germline, CDR1 is SGHRS, CDR2 YFSETQ. The CDR3 runs 12 residues. The CDR3 region is CASSYSQETQYF. For the CDR3, the DNA is TGCGCCAGCAGCTACTCCCAAGAGACCCAGTACTTC.

This clone appeared many times. The chain joins TRBV5-1 to TRBJ1-1; 8 bases line up with TRBD1. The CDR3 is made up of 14 amino acids. V gave up 3 bases and J gave up 4 bases; unmatched junction bases: 5. Germline V gene lookup returns CDR1 SGHRS and CDR2 YFSETQ. This chain's CDR3 is CASSSTGGTTEAFF. CDR3 DNA sequence: TGCGCCAGCAGCTCAACAGGGGGAACCACTGAAGCTTTCTTT.

This clone has a handful of counts. The chain couples TRBV20-1 to TRBJ2-3, with 7 bases identical to TRBD1. J lost 0 bases, V lost 4 bases, and 4 bases had no gene match. The CDR3 loop spans 14 amino acids. The V gene's germline CDR1 is DFQATT and CDR2 SNEGSKA (reference sequence). Here the CDR3 reads CSANGQASTDTQYF. The CDR3 coding sequence is TGCAGTGCTAACGGACAGGCCAGCACAGATACGCAGTATTTT.

This chain links TRBV6-6 with TRBJ2-7; tentatively, D is TRBD2 (5 bases). Looked up from germline, CDR1 is MNHNY and CDR2 is SVGAGI (reference sequence). This CDR3 is 16 amino acids long. Deletions cut 2 bases from V and 2 bases from J, with 16 bases between. CDR3 amino acids: CASSYKKAGRTYEQYF. CDR3 coding DNA: TGTGCCAGCAGTTACAAGAAGGCGGGCCGCACCTACGAGCAGTACTTC.

This clone is medium-sized by share. This chain connects TRBV7-2 to TRBJ1-2, with D uncertain. Trimming took 5 bases from V and 6 from J, leaving 16 bases between them. The CDR3 length is 14 residues. The germline V gene has CDR1 SGHTA and CDR2 FQGNSA. The DNA of the CDR3 is TGTGCCAGCAGCCCCTGGACTGTAAGGGATGGCTACACCTTC. Residues: CASSPWTVRDGYTF.

This clone was recorded only once. The chain carries TRBV3-1 and TRBJ2-7; D is uncertain. The CDR3 has 16 residues. The V end lost 2 bases, the J end lost 4 bases, and 18 bases lay between the germline ends. Germline assignment: CDR1 LGHDT and CDR2 YNNKEL (reference sequence). The CDR3: CASSQFLDPARYEQYF. CDR3 sequence (DNA): TGTGCCAGCAGCCAATTTTTGGACCCCGCGAGGTACGAGCAGTACTTC.

This clone was counted between two and nine times. The CDR3 spells CATEDYEQYF. The CDR3 DNA reads as TGTGCCACCGAGGACTACGAGCAGTACTTC. The chain links TRBV28 to TRBJ2-7; the D is unclear. The V end was cut by 10 bases, the J end by 3 bases, with 7 bases between. The CDR3 has 10 amino acids. CDR1 and CDR2 from the germline V gene are MDHEN and SYDVKM.

This chain joins TRBV5-1 and TRBJ2-4; perhaps D is TRBD1 or TRBD2 (6 bases each). Germline-derived CDR1 and CDR2 are SGHRS and YFSETQ. Deletions cut 1 base from V and 6 bases from J, with 14 bases between. This CDR3 contains 15 residues. This chain's CDR3 is CASSLLGGGGNIQYF. CDR3 coding DNA: TGCGCCAGCAGCTTGTTGGGGGGCGGCGGAAACATTCAGTACTTC.

V usage is TRBV19 and J usage is TRBJ2-7, with 8 bases aligning to TRBD2. The CDR3 is made up of 18 amino acids. Looked up from germline, CDR1 is LNHDA and CDR2 is SQIVND (reference sequence). Trimming at V came to 10 bases and at J to 1 base, leaving 21 bases not matched to a gene. CDR3 in amino acids: CATSNQNMGLVGSYEQYF. The CDR3 DNA is TGTGCCACCAGTAACCAGAATATGGGACTAGTCGGATCCTACGAGCAGTACTTC.

This clone was seen repeatedly, ten times or more. The CDR3 is CASSLARTGSNYGYTF. The CDR3, as DNA: TGTGCCAGCAGCTTGGCTAGGACAGGGAGTAACTATGGCTACACCTTC. The chain uses TRBV5-5 and TRBJ1-2, with 8 bases fitting TRBD1. The length of the CDR3 is 16 residues. Germline lookup yields CDR1 SGHKS and CDR2 YYEKEE (reference sequence). V trimming: 0 bases; J trimming: 1 base; junction bases outside the gene matches: 5.

Notes on this clone: One end of the junction is discordant with germline, which a read error may explain. The rearrangement uses TRBV6-2 or TRBV6-3 and TRBJ2-3; tentatively, D is TRBD2 (7 bases). Germline CDR1 MNHEY, CDR2 SVGEGT. This CDR3 has 15 amino acids. In DNA, the CDR3 is TGTGCCAGCAGTTTAACGGGGGGCCAGGAAGATACTCAGTATTTT. It translates to CASSLTGGQEDTQYF.